These 8 T cell receptor beta chains came from one sample sequenced in a study of response to subunit inactivated influenza vaccine. Using its own MiXCR run on the RT-PCR reads, TCRdb lists one record per CDR3 protein. The sample has approximately 520,000 distinct CDR3 sequences; 15% to 20% are singletons. This specimen consisted of CD4+ T cells sorted from PBMCs, obtained around 25 months after vaccination. The receptors come from a man aged 50 to 69 who received an inactivated influenza vaccine.

The sample holds a few counts of this clonotype. The V gene is TRBV20-1, the J gene TRBJ2-1; D is perhaps TRBD1 (6 bases). The CDR3 is 15 amino acids. Trimming cost V 0 bases and J 4 bases, with 13 bases left between them. Germline CDR1 is DFQATT and CDR2 is SNEGSKA (reference sequence). CDR3 amino acids: CSARDLTGRYNEQFF. DNA for the CDR3: TGCAGTGCTAGAGATCTAACAGGGAGATACAATGAGCAGTTCTTC.

In its sample, this clonotype was seen a few times. The chain uses TRBV3-1 and TRBJ2-7; 12 nucleotides agree with TRBD2. CDR3 length: 17 amino acids. V was clipped by 5 bases and J by 6 bases; unmatched bases: 14. The germline V gene encodes CDR1 LGHDT and CDR2 YNNKEL (reference sequence). The CDR3 sequence: CASSTSPSGRVISEQYF. The CDR3 nucleotides are TGTGCCAGCAGCACTTCCCCTAGCGGGAGGGTCATATCCGAGCAGTACTTC.

The gene calls are TRBV10-2 and TRBJ2-1, with 15 bases matching TRBD2. The CDR3 is 21 amino acids. The germline V gene encodes CDR1 WSHSY and CDR2 SAAADI. After removal of 4 bases from V and 0 bases from J, the junction contained 13 bases not matched to a gene. This chain's CDR3 is CASSASGTSGGLLSSYNEQFF. CDR3 DNA: TGCGCCAGCAGTGCATCCGGGACTAGCGGGGGGCTCCTGAGCTCCTACAATGAGCAGTTCTTC.

CDR3 sequence: CASSPTGSSGANVLTF. In nucleotides, the CDR3 is TGTGCCAGCAGCCCGACAGGGAGCTCTGGGGCCAACGTCCTGACTTTC. The chain couples TRBV7-2 to TRBJ2-6; 7 positions match TRBD1. The CDR3 is 16 amino acids. Per germline, CDR1 SGHTA and CDR2 FQGNSA. With V trimmed by 5 bases and J by 0 bases, 4 bases remained unmatched.

This clonotype was counted many times. The genes are TRBV10-3 and TRBJ2-3; D call uncertain. This CDR3 comprises 12 residues. Per the germline V gene, CDR1 is ENHRY and CDR2 is SYGVKD. Deletions cut 6 bases from V and 1 base from J, with 5 bases between. The CDR3 DNA sequence: TGTGCCATCAGCTGGCGCACAGATACGCAGTATTTT. This encodes CAISWRTDTQYF.

Details on this clonotype: At one end, the junction sequence differs from germline, possibly due to a read error. The V call is TRBV7-8, the J call TRBJ2-1; D might be TRBD2 (5 bases). Per germline, CDR1 SGHVS and CDR2 FQNEAQ. The CDR3 has 15 residues. CDR3: CASSERLDSYSEQFF. In nucleotides, the CDR3 is TGTGCCAGCAGCGAAAGGCTGGACTCCTACAGTGAGCAGTTCTTC.

The gene calls are TRBV20-1 and TRBJ2-7; 7 positions match TRBD2. This CDR3 is 15 amino acids long. V lost 1 base and J lost 0; bases outside the gene matches: 6. Germline-derived CDR1 and CDR2 are DFQATT and SNEGSKA (reference sequence). The CDR3 DNA reads as TGCAGTGCTAGAGTTCGTGGCGGGAGCTCCTACGAGCAGTACTTC. As protein: CSARVRGGSSYEQYF.

V is TRBV2 and J is TRBJ1-4; D is uncertain. Germline CDR1 SNHLY, CDR2 FYNNEI. Trimming took 3 bases from V and 5 from J, leaving 7 bases between them. The CDR3 runs to 13 residues. This chain's CDR3 is CASSDGRNEKLFF. The CDR3 nucleotides are TGTGCCAGCAGTGACGGACGGAATGAAAAACTGTTTTTT.